This passage covers 21 T cell receptor beta chains from one sample sequenced in a study of blood T cell repertoires in COVID-19. The assay was immunoSEQ multiplex PCR, and TCRdb's table has in-frame clones only and misses some. The table lists tens of thousands of clones, 70% to 80% of them singletons, with more than 9.5% in the top ten. Sequencing input: peripheral blood. The receptors derive from a human donor in a cohort sampled during active COVID-19.

This clone was seen a few times. This chain uses TRBV15 with TRBJ1-2, with 9 nucleotides matching TRBD1. This CDR3 contains 17 residues. With V trimmed by 0 bases and J by 7 bases, 12 bases remained unmatched. Looked up from germline, CDR1 is LNHNV and CDR2 is YYDKDF (reference sequence). CDR3 protein: CATSREAFTGGESGYTF. For the CDR3, the DNA is TGTGCCACCAGCAGAGAGGCGTTTACAGGGGGCGAGTCTGGCTACACCTTC.

This clone appeared once. The chain employs TRBV28 and TRBJ2-5; 7 bases map to TRBD1. The V gene end was trimmed by 2 bases and the J gene end by 9 bases; junction bases not matched to a gene: 6. The CDR3 runs to 13 residues. Germline V gene lookup returns CDR1 MDHEN and CDR2 SYDVKM. CDR3 nucleotide sequence: TGTGCCAGCAGTTTACGACAGGGTTGGCCCCAGTACTTC. Translated, it gives CASSLRQGWPQYF.

The gene calls are TRBV15 and TRBJ1-1; D gene unclear. Germline CDR1 is LNHNV and CDR2 is YYDKDF (reference sequence). CDR3 length equals 12 residues. Trimming removed 3 bases from V and 6 bases from J, with 8 bases in between. CDR3 DNA: TGTGCCACCAGCAGGGTAGACTCTGAAGCTTTCTTT. Protein sequence: CATSRVDSEAFF.

The CDR3 is CASNRGHEQYF. The CDR3 DNA is TGTGCCTCGAACAGGGGCCACGAGCAGTACTTC. The V gene is TRBV11-2, the J gene TRBJ2-7; 7 bases fit TRBD1. The V segment lost 11 bases and the J segment 5 bases; nucleotides outside the gene matches: 6. The CDR3 sequence is 11 residues long. The germline V gene has CDR1 SGHAT and CDR2 FQNNGV.

The V gene is TRBV11-2, the J gene TRBJ1-6; 8 nucleotides agree with TRBD1. Germline trimming cut 5 bases from V and 10 bases from J; bases unmatched to any gene: 7. The CDR3 covers 14 residues. The germline V gene has CDR1 SGHAT and CDR2 FQNNGV. CDR3 in DNA: TGTGCCAGCAGCATCGACAGGGGACGGTCACCCCTCCACTTT. This codes for CASSIDRGRSPLHF.

The chain carries TRBV18 and TRBJ2-3; possibly TRBD2 for D (6 bases). CDR3 length: 15 amino acids. Germline lookup yields CDR1 KGHSH and CDR2 LQKENI. V shed 3 bases and J shed 10 bases, with 20 bases lying between them. CDR3 sequence reads: CASSPVNTSRLSQYF. The CDR3 nucleotides are TGTGCCAGCTCACCGGTTAACACTAGCCGGCTTTCGCAGTATTTT.

As to this clone: A clone one base away is much larger, so this may be a read error. V and J are TRBV4-2 and TRBJ2-7, with TRBD2 matching over 9 bases. Trimming removed 0 bases from V and 0 bases from J; junction bases left unmatched: 0. There are 15 residues in the CDR3. Per the germline V gene, CDR1 is LGHNA and CDR2 is YNFKEQ. The CDR3 is CASSQDSGSSYEQYF. The CDR3 coding sequence is TGTGCCAGCAGCCAAGATAGCGGGAGCTCCTACGAGCAGTACTTC.

The chain combines TRBV7-3 with TRBJ2-1, with D possibly being TRBD2 (6 bases). CDR1 is SGHTA, CDR2 FQGTGA, per germline. CDR3 length: 12 residues. Trimming removed 2 bases at V and 11 bases at J, with 10 bases between. The CDR3, as DNA: TGTGCCAGCAGCTTAGGCGGGGCCCAGCAGTTCTTC. Translating gives CASSLGGAQQFF.

This chain uses TRBV6-5 with TRBJ2-7, with D maybe TRBD2 (5 bases). Germline CDR1 and CDR2: MNHEY and SVGAGI. The length of the CDR3 is 11 residues. The V end lost 2 bases, the J end lost 11 bases, and 10 bases lay between the germline ends. The CDR3 here is CASSYAGREYF. The DNA of the CDR3 is TGTGCCAGCAGTTACGCGGGTAGGGAGTACTTC.

The chain employs TRBV9 and TRBJ2-1; TRBD2 matches at 11 bases. CDR1 and CDR2 from the germline V gene are SGDLS and YYNGEE. The CDR3 length is 17 residues. The trim removed 0 bases at V and 8 bases at J, leaving 10 bases unmatched. The CDR3 is CASSVEKGSGRAYEQFF. CDR3 bases: TGTGCCAGCAGCGTAGAAAAAGGTAGCGGGAGGGCCTATGAGCAGTTCTTC.

This clone was detected only a few times. The rearrangement joins TRBV4-2 to TRBJ2-1, with TRBD1 matching 7 bases. In germline, CDR1 is LGHNA, CDR2 YNFKEQ. The CDR3 length is 14 residues. The junction had 8 bases not matched to a gene; V was cut back by 4 bases and J by 8 bases. The CDR3: CASSPSGTGDEQFF. The CDR3 region has the DNA TGTGCCAGCAGCCCCTCTGGTACAGGGGATGAGCAGTTCTTC.

The V gene is TRBV19, the J gene TRBJ2-3; 10 bases line up with TRBD2. Trimming took 3 bases from V and 7 from J; bases not matched to a gene: 10. The CDR3 spans 16 residues. Germline CDR1 is LNHDA and CDR2 is SQIVND (reference sequence). CDR3 nucleotide sequence: TGTGCCAGTAGTATCCTCCCTAGCGGGAGTTCCAATACGCAGTATTTT. Its protein product is CASSILPSGSSNTQYF.

The chain employs TRBV30 and TRBJ2-5, with TRBD2 matching 9 bases. Germline lookup yields CDR1 GTSNPN and CDR2 SVGIG (reference sequence). V gave up 2 bases and J gave up 3 bases; unmatched junction bases: 19. The CDR3 is 19 residues long. CDR3 coding DNA: TGTGCCTGGAGTTCTGATACACCCAACGTCAGCGGGAGGAAAGAGACCCAGTACTTC. Protein product: CAWSSDTPNVSGRKETQYF.

In its sample, this clone was seen a few times. J is TRBJ2-1 and V is TRBV7-3; 9 bases match TRBD2. The trim removed 4 bases at V and 6 bases at J, leaving 7 bases unmatched. The CDR3 runs to 15 residues. Germline CDR1 reads SGHTA; CDR2 reads FQGTGA. The CDR3 DNA is TGTGCCAGCAGCTCGCTAGCGGGGATCGGCAATGAGCAGTTCTTC. This gives the protein CASSSLAGIGNEQFF.

V and J are TRBV28 and TRBJ2-1, with D perhaps matching TRBD1 (6 bases). This CDR3 has 13 amino acids. Germline lookup yields CDR1 MDHEN and CDR2 SYDVKM. Trimming pared 4 bases from V and 5 bases from J, leaving 9 bases between. The CDR3 is CASSSTGNNEQFF. In nucleotides, the CDR3 is TGTGCCAGCAGTTCTACAGGGAACAATGAGCAGTTCTTC.

The gene calls are TRBV5-6 and TRBJ2-5, with D perhaps TRBD2 (7 bases). Germline V gene sequence: CDR1 SGHDT, CDR2 YYEEEE. With 7 bases removed from V and 2 bases from J, the gap between germline ends came to 15 bases. The CDR3 sequence is 14 residues long. The CDR3 DNA follows: TGTGCCAGCTCCCCTGCGGGGGCTCAAGAGACCCAGTACTTC. Its translation: CASSPAGAQETQYF.

This clone was observed a single time. The chain recombines TRBV7-8 with TRBJ2-7, with TRBD2 matching over 10 bases. Trimming took 6 bases from V and 2 from J; bases not matched to a gene: 7. The CDR3 consists of 15 residues. Germline CDR1 is SGHVS and CDR2 is FQNEAQ. The CDR3, as DNA: TGTGCCAGCAGTCACGGAGCGGGAGGGCCCTACGAGCAGTACTTC. This encodes CASSHGAGGPYEQYF.

The CDR3 loop is CASSVQRTGGLGYTF. The CDR3 DNA sequence: TGTGCCAGCAGCGTTCAAAGGACAGGGGGACTGGGCTACACCTTC. The chain uses TRBV9 and TRBJ1-2, with 10 nucleotides matching TRBD1. This CDR3 is built from 15 residues. Germline CDR1 is SGDLS and CDR2 is YYNGEE. The ends lost 2 bases at V and 8 bases at J; junction bases unmatched: 9.

This clone was found once. V usage is TRBV5-1 and J usage is TRBJ1-5; D may be TRBD1 (5 bases). The V gene's germline CDR1 is SGHRS and CDR2 YFSETQ. The ends were cut back, 0 bases at V and 2 bases at J, with 6 bases in the middle. The CDR3 contains 14 residues. In DNA, the CDR3 is TGCGCCAGCAGCTTGGAAGGGGGCAATCAGCCCCAGCATTTT. Protein product: CASSLEGGNQPQHF.

There are a few counts of this clone. V usage is TRBV9 and J usage is TRBJ1-6; 8 positions agree with TRBD1. Germline values: CDR1 SGDLS, CDR2 YYNGEE. The V segment lost 3 bases and the J segment 15 bases; nucleotides outside the gene matches: 11. This CDR3 has 14 residues. The CDR3 DNA is TGTGCCAGCAGCGGCGGCTTAACAGGGGGAAGCCTCCACTTT. Amino acid sequence: CASSGGLTGGSLHF.

The V call is TRBV2, the J call TRBJ2-7; 9 positions match TRBD1. With V trimmed by 11 bases and J by 1 base, 6 bases remained unmatched. This CDR3 contains 13 residues. Germline CDR1 and CDR2: SNHLY and FYNNEI. Here the CDR3 DNA reads TGTGCCGGCCTGACAGGGGGATCCTACGAGCAGTACTTC. Its translation is CAGLTGGSYEQYF.